The TCR beta chain under discussion was sequenced for a study of T cell repertoires in cytomegalovirus infection. The overall study: Recently identified HLA-C-restricted CMV epitopes were among the peptides used. Public signatures in TCR beta pointed to CMV infection and matching HLA type.

TCRdb re-derived calls from the reads in MiXCR, one entry per CDR3 protein. The sample consists of roughly 990,000 distinct CDR3 sequences, approximately 31% of them appearing once. Whole-study results and caveats: Based on cumulative public TCR beta family frequency, carriers of CMV plus the relevant HLA were identified. Across the ex vivo response, the dominant clonotypes were HLA-C-restricted CMV-specific TCR beta clonotypes.

The V and J ends lost 3 bases and 4 bases, in that order; junction bases with no gene match: 7. CDR3 length: 15 residues. Germline assignment: CDR1 SGHNT and CDR2 YYREEE (reference sequence). Regarding this clonotype: Its matching antigen is unknown.

This sequence joins TRBV5-4 and TRBJ2-3, with TRBD1 matching 8 bases. The sequencing used cultured CD8+ T cells from PBMCs, collected from culture after CMV antigen stimulation. The receptor was isolated from a human donor in good health (CMV status not recorded). Some clones in this sample may be carry-over from other donors' samples. CDR3 nucleotide sequence: TGTGCCAGCAGCTCTGCAGGACAGGGCCCAGATACGCAGTATTTT. Protein product: CASSSAGQGPDTQYF. Together with reference TRBV5-4 and TRBJ2-3, the CDR3 gives the full variable domain: ETGVTQSPTHLIKTRGQQVTLRCSSQSGHNTVSWYQQALGQGPQFIFQYYREEENGRGNFPPRFSGLQFPNYSSELNVNALELDDSALYLCASSSAGQGPDTQYFGPGTRLTVL.